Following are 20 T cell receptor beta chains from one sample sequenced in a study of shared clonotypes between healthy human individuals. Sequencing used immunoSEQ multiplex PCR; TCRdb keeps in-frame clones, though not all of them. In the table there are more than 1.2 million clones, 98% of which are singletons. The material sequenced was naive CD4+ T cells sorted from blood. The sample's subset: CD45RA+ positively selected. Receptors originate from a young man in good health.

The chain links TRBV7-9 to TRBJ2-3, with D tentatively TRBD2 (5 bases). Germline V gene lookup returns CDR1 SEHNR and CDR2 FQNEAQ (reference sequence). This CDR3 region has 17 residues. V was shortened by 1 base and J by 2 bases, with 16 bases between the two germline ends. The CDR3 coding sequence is TGTGCCAGCAGCTTAGGAAGTACGCGGGCGCTCACAGATACGCAGTATTTT. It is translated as CASSLGSTRALTDTQYF.

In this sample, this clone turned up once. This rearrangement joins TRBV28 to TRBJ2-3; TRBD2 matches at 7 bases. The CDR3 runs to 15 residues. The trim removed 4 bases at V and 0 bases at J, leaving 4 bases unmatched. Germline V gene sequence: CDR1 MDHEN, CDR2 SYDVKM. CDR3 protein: CASSSPLASTDTQYF. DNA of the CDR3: TGTGCCAGCAGTTCCCCACTAGCGAGCACAGATACGCAGTATTTT.

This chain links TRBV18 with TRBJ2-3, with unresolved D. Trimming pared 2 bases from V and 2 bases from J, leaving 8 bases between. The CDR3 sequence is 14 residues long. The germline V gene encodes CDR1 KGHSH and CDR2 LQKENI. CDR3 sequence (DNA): TGTGCCAGCTCACCAACGGCAGCCACAGATACGCAGTATTTT. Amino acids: CASSPTAATDTQYF.

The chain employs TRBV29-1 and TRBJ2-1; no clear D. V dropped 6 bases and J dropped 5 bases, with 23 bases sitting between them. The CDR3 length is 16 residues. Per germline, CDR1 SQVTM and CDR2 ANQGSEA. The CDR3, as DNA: TGCAGCGTCCCTCGCGAGCCCGTATCCCCGCACAATGAGCAGTTCTTC. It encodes CSVPREPVSPHNEQFF.

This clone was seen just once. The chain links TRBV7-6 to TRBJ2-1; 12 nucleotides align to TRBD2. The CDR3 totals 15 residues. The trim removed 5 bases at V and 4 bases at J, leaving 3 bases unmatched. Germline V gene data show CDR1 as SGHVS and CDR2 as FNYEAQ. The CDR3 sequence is CASSPGLAGYNEQFF. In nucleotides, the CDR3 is TGTGCCAGCAGCCCCGGACTAGCGGGATACAATGAGCAGTTCTTC.

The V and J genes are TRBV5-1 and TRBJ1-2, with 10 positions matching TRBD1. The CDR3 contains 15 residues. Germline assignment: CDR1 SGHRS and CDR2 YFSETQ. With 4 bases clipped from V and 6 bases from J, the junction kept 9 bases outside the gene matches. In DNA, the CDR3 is TGCGCCAGCAGCGAAAGGACAGGGGGAAGTGATGGCTACACCTTC. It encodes CASSERTGGSDGYTF.

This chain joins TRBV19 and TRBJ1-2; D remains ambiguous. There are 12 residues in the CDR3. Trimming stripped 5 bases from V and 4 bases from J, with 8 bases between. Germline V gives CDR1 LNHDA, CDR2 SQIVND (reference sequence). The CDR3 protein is CASSEGLYGYTF. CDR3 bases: TGTGCCAGTAGTGAGGGCCTCTATGGCTACACCTTC.

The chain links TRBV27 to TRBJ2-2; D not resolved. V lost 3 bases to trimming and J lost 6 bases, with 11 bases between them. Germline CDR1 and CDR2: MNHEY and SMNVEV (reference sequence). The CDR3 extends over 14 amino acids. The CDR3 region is CASSFQFRAGELFF. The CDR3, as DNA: TGTGCCAGCAGTTTCCAGTTCCGGGCCGGGGAGCTGTTTTTT.

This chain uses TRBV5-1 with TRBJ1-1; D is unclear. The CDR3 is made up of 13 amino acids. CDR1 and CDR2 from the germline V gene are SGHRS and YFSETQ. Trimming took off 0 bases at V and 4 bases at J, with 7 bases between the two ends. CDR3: CASSLVSSTEAFF. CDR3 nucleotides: TGCGCCAGCAGCTTGGTTTCCAGCACTGAAGCTTTCTTT.

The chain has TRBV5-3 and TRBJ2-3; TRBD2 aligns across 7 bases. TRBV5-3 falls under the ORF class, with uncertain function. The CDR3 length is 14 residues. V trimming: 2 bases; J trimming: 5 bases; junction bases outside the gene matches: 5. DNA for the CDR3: TGTGCCAGAAGCTTTGGCGGGAGTGGAGATACGCAGTATTTT. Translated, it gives CARSFGGSGDTQYF.

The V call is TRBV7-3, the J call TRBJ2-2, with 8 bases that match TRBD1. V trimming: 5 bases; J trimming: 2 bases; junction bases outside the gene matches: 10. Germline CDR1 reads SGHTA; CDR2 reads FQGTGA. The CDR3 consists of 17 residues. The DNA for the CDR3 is TGTGCCAGCAGCCTGACCCGACAGGGGATAAACACCGGGGAGCTGTTTTTT. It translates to CASSLTRQGINTGELFF.

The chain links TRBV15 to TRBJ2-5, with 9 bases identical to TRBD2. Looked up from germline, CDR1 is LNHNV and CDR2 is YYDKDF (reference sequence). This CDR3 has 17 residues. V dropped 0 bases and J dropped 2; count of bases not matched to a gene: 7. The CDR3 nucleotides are TGTGCCACCAGCAGAGATCTCCCTAGCGGGGTACAAGAGACCCAGTACTTC. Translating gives CATSRDLPSGVQETQYF.

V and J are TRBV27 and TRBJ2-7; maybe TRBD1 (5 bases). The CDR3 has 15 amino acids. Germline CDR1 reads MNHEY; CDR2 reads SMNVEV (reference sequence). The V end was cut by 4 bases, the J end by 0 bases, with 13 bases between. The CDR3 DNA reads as TGTGCCAGCAGTTCTTCCGACAGCAGCTCCTACGAGCAGTACTTC. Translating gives CASSSSDSSSYEQYF.

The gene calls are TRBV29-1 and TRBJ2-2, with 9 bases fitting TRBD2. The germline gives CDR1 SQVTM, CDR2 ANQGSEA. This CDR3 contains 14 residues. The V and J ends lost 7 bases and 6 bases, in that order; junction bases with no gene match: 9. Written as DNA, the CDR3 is TGCAGCGCGGGATTGGGACTAGCCGCCGGGGAGCTGTTTTTT. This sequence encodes CSAGLGLAAGELFF.

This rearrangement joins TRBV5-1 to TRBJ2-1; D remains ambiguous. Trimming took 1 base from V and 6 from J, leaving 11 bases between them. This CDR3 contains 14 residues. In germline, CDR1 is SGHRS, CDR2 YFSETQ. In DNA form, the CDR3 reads TGCGCCAGCAGCTTGAAGAGGTCGCCCAATGAGCAGTTCTTC. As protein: CASSLKRSPNEQFF. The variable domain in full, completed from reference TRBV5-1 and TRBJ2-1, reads KAGVTQTPRYLIKTRGQQVTLSCSPISGHRSVSWYQQTPGQGLQFLFEYFSETQRNKGNFPGRFSGRQFSNSRSEMNVSTLELGDSALYLCASSLKRSPNEQFFGPGTRLTVL.

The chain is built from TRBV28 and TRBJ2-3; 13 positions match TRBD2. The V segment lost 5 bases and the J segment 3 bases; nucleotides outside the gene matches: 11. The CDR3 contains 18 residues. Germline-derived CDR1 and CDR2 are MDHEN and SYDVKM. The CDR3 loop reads CASSAYTGLAGLTDTQYF. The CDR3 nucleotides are TGTGCCAGCAGTGCCTATACGGGACTAGCGGGACTGACAGATACGCAGTATTTT.

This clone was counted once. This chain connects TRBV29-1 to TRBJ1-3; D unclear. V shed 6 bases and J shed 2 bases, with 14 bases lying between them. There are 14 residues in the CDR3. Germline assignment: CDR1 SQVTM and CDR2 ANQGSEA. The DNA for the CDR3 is TGCAGCGTACGGACTGAAAGACCTGGAAACACCATATATTTT. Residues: CSVRTERPGNTIYF.

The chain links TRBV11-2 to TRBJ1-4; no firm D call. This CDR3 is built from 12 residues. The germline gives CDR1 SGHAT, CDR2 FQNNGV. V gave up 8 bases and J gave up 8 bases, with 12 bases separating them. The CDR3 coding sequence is TGTGCCAGCCGGACTGTCGGGGAAAAACTGTTTTTT. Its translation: CASRTVGEKLFF.

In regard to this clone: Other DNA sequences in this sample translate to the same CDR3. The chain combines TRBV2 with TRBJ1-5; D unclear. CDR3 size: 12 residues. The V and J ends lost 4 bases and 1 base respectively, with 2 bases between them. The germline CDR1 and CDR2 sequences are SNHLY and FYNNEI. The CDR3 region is CASSGSNQPQHF. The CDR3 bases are TGTGCCAGCAGTGGCAGCAATCAGCCCCAGCATTTT.

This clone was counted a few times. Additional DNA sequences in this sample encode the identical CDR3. DNA of the CDR3: TGCGCCAGCAGCTTGGGGGGAAGTAATGAAAAACTGTTTTTT. Protein product: CASSLGGSNEKLFF. The chain has TRBV5-1 and TRBJ1-4; D is undetermined. Germline V lookup: CDR1 SGHRS, CDR2 YFSETQ. Trimming removed 0 bases at V and 4 bases at J, with 7 bases between. The CDR3 has 14 amino acids.